This T cell receptor (beta chain) was identified in a study of Ad26.COV2.S vaccination and SARS-CoV-2 variants. Study as a whole: Administration of Ad26.COV2.S was intramuscular, either once or twice 56 days apart.

To note about this clone: As yet, its antigen is unknown.

Study-level results: Measurements of TCR breadth and depth may have given underestimates of the total T cell responses.

Sequenced by immunoSEQ multiplex PCR; TCRdb stores in-frame clones only, minus some. The sample holds about 450,000 clones, roughly nine tenths seen once. Germline CDR1 reads SGHVS; CDR2 reads FQNEAQ. This CDR3 has 13 amino acids. V gave up 5 bases and J gave up 6 bases, with 13 bases separating them. Stated treatment: about 20 received Ad26.COV2.S at low or high dose, single or two shots; 5 received placebo; per-sample allocation not given. Samples were taken on day 63 after the first vaccine or placebo injection. The clonotype comes from a person aged 18-65 years who received the Ad26.COV2.S COVID-19 vaccine or a placebo. The source was peripheral blood, collected in a trial of Ad26.COV2.S vaccine versus placebo. The chain combines TRBV7-8 with TRBJ1-1; D gene uncertain. The CDR3, as DNA: TGTGCCAGCAGCCCGTTTTATTCGGCTGAAGCTTTCTTT. Amino acid sequence: CASSPFYSAEAFF.